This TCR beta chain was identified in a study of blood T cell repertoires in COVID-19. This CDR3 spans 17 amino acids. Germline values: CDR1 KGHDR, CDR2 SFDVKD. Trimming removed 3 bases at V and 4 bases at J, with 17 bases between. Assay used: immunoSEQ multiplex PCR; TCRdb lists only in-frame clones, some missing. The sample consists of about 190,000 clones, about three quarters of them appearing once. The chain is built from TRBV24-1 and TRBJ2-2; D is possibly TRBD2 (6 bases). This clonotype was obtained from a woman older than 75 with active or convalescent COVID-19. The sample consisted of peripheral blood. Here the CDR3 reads CATSDGILGGITGELFF. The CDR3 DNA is TGTGCCACCAGTGATGGGATATTGGGGGGTATCACCGGGGAGCTGTTTTTT.